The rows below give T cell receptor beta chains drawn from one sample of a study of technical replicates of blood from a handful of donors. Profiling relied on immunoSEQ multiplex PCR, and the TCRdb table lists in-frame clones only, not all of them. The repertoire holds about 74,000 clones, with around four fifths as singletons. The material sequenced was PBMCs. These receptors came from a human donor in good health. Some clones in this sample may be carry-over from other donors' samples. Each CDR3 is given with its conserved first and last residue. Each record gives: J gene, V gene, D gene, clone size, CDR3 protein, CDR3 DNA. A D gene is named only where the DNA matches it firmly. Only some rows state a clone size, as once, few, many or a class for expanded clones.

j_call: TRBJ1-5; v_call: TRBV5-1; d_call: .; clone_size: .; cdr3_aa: CASSLAGYSNQPQHF; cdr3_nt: TGCGCCAGCAGCTTGGCCGGGTATAGCAATCAGCCCCAGCATTTT
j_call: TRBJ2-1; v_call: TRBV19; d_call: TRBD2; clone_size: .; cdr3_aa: CASKRGPSSYNEQFF; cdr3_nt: TGTGCCAGCAAGCGGGGGCCGAGCTCCTACAATGAGCAGTTCTTC
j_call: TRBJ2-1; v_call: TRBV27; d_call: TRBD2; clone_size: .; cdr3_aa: CASSLQRGSYNEQFF; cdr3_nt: TGTGCCAGCAGTTTACAGCGGGGCTCCTACAATGAGCAGTTCTTC
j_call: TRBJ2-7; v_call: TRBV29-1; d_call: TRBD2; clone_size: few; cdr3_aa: CSVEAPGTSGGAPHEQYF; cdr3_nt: TGCAGCGTTGAAGCTCCCGGGACTAGCGGGGGGGCCCCCCACGAGCAGTACTTC
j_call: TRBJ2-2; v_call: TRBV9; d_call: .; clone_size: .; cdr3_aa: CASSVLSGELFF; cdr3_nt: TGTGCCAGCAGCGTACTCTCCGGGGAGCTGTTTTTT
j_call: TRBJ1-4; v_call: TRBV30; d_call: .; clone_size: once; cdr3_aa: CAWSARVFNEKLFF; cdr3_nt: TGTGCCTGGAGTGCGCGGGTCTTTAATGAAAAACTGTTTTTT
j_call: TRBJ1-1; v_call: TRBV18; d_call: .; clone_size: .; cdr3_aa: CASSLPRQAGNTEAFF; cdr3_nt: TGTGCCAGCTCACTCCCTAGACAGGCTGGGAACACTGAAGCTTTCTTT
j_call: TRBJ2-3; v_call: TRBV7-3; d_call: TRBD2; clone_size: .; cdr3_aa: CASSGSSGRASDTQYF; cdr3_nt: TGTGCCAGCAGCGGCTCTAGCGGGAGGGCCTCAGATACGCAGTATTTT
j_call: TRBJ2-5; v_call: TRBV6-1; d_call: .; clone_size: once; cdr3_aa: CASSDQGTQYF; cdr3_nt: TGTGCCAGCAGTGACCAGGGTACCCAGTACTTC
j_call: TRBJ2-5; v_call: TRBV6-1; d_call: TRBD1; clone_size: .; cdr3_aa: CASSVTGGQETQYF; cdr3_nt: TGTGCCAGCAGCGTCACAGGGGGTCAAGAGACCCAGTACTTC
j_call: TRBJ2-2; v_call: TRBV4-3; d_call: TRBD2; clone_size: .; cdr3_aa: CASSQGASGGGTGELFF; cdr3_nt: TGCGCCAGCAGCCAAGGGGCTAGCGGGGGGGGCACCGGGGAGCTGTTTTTT
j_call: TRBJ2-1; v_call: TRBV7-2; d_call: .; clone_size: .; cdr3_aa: CASSYSGVLEQFF; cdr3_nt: TGTGCCAGCAGCTATAGCGGTGTCCTTGAGCAGTTCTTC
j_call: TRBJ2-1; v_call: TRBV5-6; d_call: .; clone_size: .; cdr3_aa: CASSISESGYNEQFF; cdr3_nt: TGTGCCAGCAGCATAAGCGAGAGCGGCTACAATGAGCAGTTCTTC
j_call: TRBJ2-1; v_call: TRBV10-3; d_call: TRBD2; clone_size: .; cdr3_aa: CAISAPGLGNEQFF; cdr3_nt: TGTGCCATCAGTGCCCCGGGACTAGGGAATGAGCAGTTCTTC
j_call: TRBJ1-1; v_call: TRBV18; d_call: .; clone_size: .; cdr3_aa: CASSPDSSPGTEAFF; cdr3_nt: TGTGCCAGCTCACCGGACAGTTCTCCGGGCACTGAAGCTTTCTTT
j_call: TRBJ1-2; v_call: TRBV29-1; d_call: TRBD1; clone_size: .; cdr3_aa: CSVDELGTGFYGYTF; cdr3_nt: TGCAGCGTTGATGAATTAGGGACAGGCTTCTATGGCTACACCTTC
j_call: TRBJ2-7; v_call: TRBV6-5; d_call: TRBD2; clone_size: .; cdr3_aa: CASSFGTSGSSYEQYF; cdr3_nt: TGTGCCAGCAGTTTTGGGACTAGCGGGAGTTCCTACGAGCAGTACTTC
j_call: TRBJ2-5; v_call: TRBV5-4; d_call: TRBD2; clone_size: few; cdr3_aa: CASSSFGRLKETQYF; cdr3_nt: TGTGCCAGCAGCTCGTTCGGGAGGTTAAAAGAGACCCAGTACTTC
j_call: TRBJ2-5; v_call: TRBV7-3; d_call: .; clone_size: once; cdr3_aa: CASSGVLQETQYF; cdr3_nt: TGTGCCAGCAGCGGAGTCCTTCAAGAGACCCAGTACTTC
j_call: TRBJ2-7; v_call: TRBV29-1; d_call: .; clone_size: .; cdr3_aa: CSVELTGSYEQYF; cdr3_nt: TGCAGCGTTGAACTTACAGGATCCTACGAGCAGTACTTC
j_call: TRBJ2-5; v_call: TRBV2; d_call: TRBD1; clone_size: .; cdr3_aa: CANAQGEETQYF; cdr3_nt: TGTGCCAACGCCCAGGGGGAAGAGACCCAGTACTTC
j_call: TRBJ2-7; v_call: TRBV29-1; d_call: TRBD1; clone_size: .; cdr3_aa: CSAGQETYEQYF; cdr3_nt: TGCAGTGCAGGACAGGAGACCTACGAGCAGTACTTC
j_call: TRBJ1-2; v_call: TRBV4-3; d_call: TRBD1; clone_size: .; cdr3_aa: CASSQDSGGFYGYTF; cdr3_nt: TGCGCCAGCAGCCAAGACTCAGGGGGCTTCTATGGCTACACCTTC
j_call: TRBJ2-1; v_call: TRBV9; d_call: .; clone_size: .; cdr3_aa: CASSVATWGTYNEQFF; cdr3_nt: TGTGCCAGCAGCGTAGCTACGTGGGGCACCTACAATGAGCAGTTCTTC
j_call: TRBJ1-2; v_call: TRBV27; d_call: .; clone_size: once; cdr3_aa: CASKSFGALDYGYTF; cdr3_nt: TGTGCCAGCAAAAGTTTTGGGGCGCTGGACTATGGCTACACCTTC
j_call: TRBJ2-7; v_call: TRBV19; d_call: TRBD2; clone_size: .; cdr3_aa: CASRTSVSSYEQYF; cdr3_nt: TGTGCCAGTAGAACTAGCGTTAGCTCCTACGAGCAGTACTTC
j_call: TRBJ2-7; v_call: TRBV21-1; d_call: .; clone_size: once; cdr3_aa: CAILADEQYF; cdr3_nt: TGTGCCATACTAGCGGACGAGCAGTACTTC
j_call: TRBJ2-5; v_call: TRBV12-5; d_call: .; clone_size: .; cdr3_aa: CASGLTGETQYF; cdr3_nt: TGTGCTAGTGGTTTAACAGGGGAGACCCAGTACTTC
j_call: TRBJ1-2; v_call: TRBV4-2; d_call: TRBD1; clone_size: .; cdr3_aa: CASSQATGTGAMIYGYTF; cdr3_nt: TGTGCCAGCAGCCAGGCAACCGGGACAGGGGCGATGATCTATGGCTACACCTTC
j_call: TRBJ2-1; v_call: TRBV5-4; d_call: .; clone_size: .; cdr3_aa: CASSLDSRNEQFF; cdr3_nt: TGTGCCAGCAGCTTGGACTCTCGAAATGAGCAGTTCTTC
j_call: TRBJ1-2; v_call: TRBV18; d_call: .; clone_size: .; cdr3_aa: CASSPQEGYNYGYTF; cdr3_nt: TGTGCCAGCTCACCACAGGAGGGATACAACTATGGCTACACCTTC
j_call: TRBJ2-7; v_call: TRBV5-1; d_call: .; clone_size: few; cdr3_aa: CASSIPSALYEQYF; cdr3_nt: TGCGCCAGCAGCATACCTAGCGCTCTCTACGAGCAGTACTTC
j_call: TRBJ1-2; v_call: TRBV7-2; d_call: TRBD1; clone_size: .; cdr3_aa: CASSSQGPYGYTF; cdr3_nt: TGTGCCAGCAGCTCACAGGGGCCTTATGGCTACACCTTC